This is a list of T cell receptor beta chains from one sample in a study of CD8 T cells in cerebrospinal fluid in Alzheimer's disease. TCRdb reprocessed the 10x single-cell sequencing reads and stores each CDR3 protein as one record, lacking DNA. Found here are approximately 1,500 distinct CDR3 sequences; the top ten clones hold just under 20%. The sample was cerebrospinal fluid. Receptors originate from a human donor with mild cognitive impairment. CDR3s include the opening cysteine and the closing phenylalanine or tryptophan. Each record gives: V gene, J gene, clone size, CDR3 protein. Expanded clones are given a class, and other clones once, few, many or no size at all.

v_call: TRBV28
j_call: TRBJ2-3
clone_size: -
cdr3_aa: CASSFGTSGTTDTQYF

v_call: TRBV4-1
j_call: TRBJ2-1
clone_size: medium-sized
cdr3_aa: CASSQDALGDEQFF

v_call: TRBV12-3/TRBV12-4
j_call: TRBJ2-2
clone_size: medium-sized
cdr3_aa: CASREQGARNTGELFF

v_call: TRBV9
j_call: TRBJ2-7
clone_size: -
cdr3_aa: CASSVDVAAFSYEQYF

v_call: TRBV30
j_call: TRBJ1-6
clone_size: -
cdr3_aa: CAWSAPTGSGSPLHF

v_call: TRBV30
j_call: TRBJ1-1
clone_size: medium-sized
cdr3_aa: CAWSVVRRWNTEAFF

v_call: TRBV4-1
j_call: TRBJ2-7
clone_size: medium-sized
cdr3_aa: CASSRGKDYEQYF

v_call: TRBV7-3
j_call: TRBJ2-7
clone_size: -
cdr3_aa: CASSTLTRLGGAEQYF

v_call: TRBV2
j_call: TRBJ1-1
clone_size: medium-sized
cdr3_aa: CASRGEAGEAFF

v_call: TRBV7-6
j_call: TRBJ2-3
clone_size: -
cdr3_aa: CASSAAGGGTDTQYF

v_call: TRBV3-1
j_call: TRBJ2-1
clone_size: medium-sized
cdr3_aa: CASSRMGRAWEQFF

v_call: TRBV6-5
j_call: TRBJ2-3
clone_size: medium-sized
cdr3_aa: CASSNRASTDTQYF

v_call: TRBV18
j_call: TRBJ2-2
clone_size: medium-sized
cdr3_aa: CASSTGQHTGELFF

v_call: TRBV20-1
j_call: TRBJ1-1
clone_size: medium-sized
cdr3_aa: CSAERMNTEAFF

v_call: TRBV7-8
j_call: TRBJ1-5
clone_size: -
cdr3_aa: CASSHERSYNQPQHF

v_call: TRBV19
j_call: TRBJ2-1
clone_size: -
cdr3_aa: CASSTPTGNYNEQFF

v_call: TRBV20-1
j_call: TRBJ1-6
clone_size: large
cdr3_aa: CSARVRQGESPLHF

v_call: TRBV20-1
j_call: TRBJ2-4
clone_size: -
cdr3_aa: CSAPKLAGGLAKNIQYF

v_call: TRBV28
j_call: TRBJ1-3
clone_size: -
cdr3_aa: CASRPRGSGNTIYF

v_call: TRBV20-1
j_call: TRBJ2-7
clone_size: -
cdr3_aa: CSARDWRGGYISYEQYF

v_call: TRBV4-3
j_call: TRBJ2-7
clone_size: medium-sized
cdr3_aa: CASSQDTVLAGDEQYF

v_call: TRBV28
j_call: TRBJ1-1
clone_size: -
cdr3_aa: CASSDYRGTEAFF

v_call: TRBV3-1
j_call: TRBJ2-7
clone_size: medium-sized
cdr3_aa: CASSPLAGGSSYEQYF

v_call: TRBV28
j_call: TRBJ2-4
clone_size: medium-sized
cdr3_aa: CASSLAGAKNIQYF

v_call: TRBV9
j_call: TRBJ2-7
clone_size: hyperexpanded
cdr3_aa: CASSVEGTSMYEQYF

v_call: TRBV28
j_call: TRBJ1-1
clone_size: medium-sized
cdr3_aa: CASSLWTGGYTEAFF

v_call: TRBV19
j_call: TRBJ2-2
clone_size: -
cdr3_aa: CASGRDNTGELFF

v_call: TRBV30
j_call: TRBJ1-1
clone_size: large
cdr3_aa: CAWSTQGARTEAFF

v_call: TRBV6-2/TRBV6-3
j_call: TRBJ1-1
clone_size: medium-sized
cdr3_aa: CASSYRGTGGRTEAFF

v_call: TRBV5-4
j_call: TRBJ2-3
clone_size: medium-sized
cdr3_aa: CASRNGPSTDTQYF